This T cell receptor (beta chain) was profiled in a study of cytomegalovirus exposure and HLA in healthy donors (dated by TCRdb to about 2017). Turning to the overall study: In an earlier analysis of approximately 500 of the donors, roughly 300 Gb of sequence data and 100 million or so unique TCR beta sequences from 150 million to 200 million T cells were reported. Using immunosequencing, the study profiled T cell repertoires from 550 to 750 subjects and related those repertoires to cytomegalovirus serostatus. Typing coverage differed by locus: A, B, C, DRB1 and DQB1 were typed in about 620-640 donors, DQA1 in 522, DPA1 in some 600, and DPB1 in roughly 470. Besides the first cohort of hundreds of subjects, a separate validation cohort made up of 120 different subjects was used. To predict cytomegalovirus infection status, the study brought together high-throughput TCR immunosequencing, statistical association of individual TCRs with disease status, and machine learning. Approximately 300 gigabases of sequencing data and 70 million to 100 million unique TCR sequences made up an early release that covered approximately 650 HLA-typed donors. A later analysis re-examined previously published TCR beta repertoires from 600 to 700 donors and added high-resolution HLA genotyping to investigate patterns of TCR occurrence. On average, around 200,000 unique TCR beta nucleotide sequences were sequenced per donor among 398 genotyped donors of the cohort, with roughly 18% of those sequences being non-productive. An earlier analysis of several hundred of the donors used high-throughput TCR beta sequencing to judge whether each TCR beta V gene segment behaved as functional or pseudogenic. Four to six DR-DQ haplotypes were handled as single units for association and clustering, since linkage in the cohort was strong. The study aimed to test whether cataloging public T cell receptors could reveal signatures of past pathogen exposure. Of the roughly 400 genotyped donors, roughly 80% fell in the genetic ancestry cluster associated with self-reported Caucasian donors. In the later analysis, no new phenotypic data were used to find candidate immune exposures; instead, reliance was placed on TCR beta sequences and their occurrence across donors. Every discovery cohort repertoire had been produced on one sequencing platform. A later genetic analysis used genome-wide SNP genotypes for about 65% of the 666 donors, treating that subset as a discovery cohort. Donor age, sex, ethnicity and CMV serostatus were compiled together with the repertoire data. Class I and class II HLA loci were covered by the typing at four-digit resolution. What the work shows at the level of the full study, not this receptor alone: In a later analysis, HLA-associated TCR beta chains showed more clonal expansion and lower generation probabilities than non-associated chains that were equally common. Immune exposure information for the cohort was limited to CMV serostatus. Because HLA typing was unavailable for some donors at each locus, only the typed subset was used in association tests. While some public TCRs were present in many individuals, most TCR sequences turned up only very rarely across donors. Specific HLA alleles were associated with more than 15,000 TCR beta sequences at a false discovery rate of 0.05 in a later analysis. The classifier was reported to diagnose cytomegalovirus status with high specificity and sensitivity in both the original cohort and the validation cohort. Some IMGT-functional V segments, including TRBV6-2 and TRBV6-3, could not be told apart with the 87-base-pair reads, so those segments were excluded. An association between a missense DCLRE1C variant and V-gene and J-gene trimming of TCR beta chains was found in a later genetic analysis and replicated in an independent cohort. According to a later analysis, TCR association rates differed among HLA loci, with DRB1 alleles showing the most associated TCRs and HLA-C alleles showing the fewest. When HLA alleles, especially DR and DQ, strongly co-occurred, TCR associations were difficult to assign to individual alleles. A few of the identified cytomegalovirus-associated TCR beta chains were confirmed in vitro to be specific for cytomegalovirus antigens. The earlier analysis of 587 of the donors excluded 15 to 20 rarely observed V segments, including chromosome 9 orphons, because counts were too low. Correlated functional status among segregating V segments might be attributable to linkage disequilibrium, but an unknown experimental factor could not be ruled out. The authors suggested that the approach could potentially be generalized to other disease states and immunological phenotypes. The cohort was sequenced for TCR beta chains only, and without alpha or paired-chain data the features that could be detected were limited. According to a later analysis, parvovirus B19, influenza, CMV and Epstein-Barr virus appeared linked to several top co-occurrence clusters. In a later genetic analysis, fewer N-insertions in productive TCRs were reported among donors in an Asian-associated ancestry cluster than the roughly 700-donor mean. The study listed 164 TCR beta chains as associated with cytomegalovirus. A further reported finding was that TCR beta sequences accurately predicted the HLA-A and HLA-B alleles for most subjects in the first cohort. A group of highly shared sequence variants was considered likely to be a technical artifact of the sequencing pipeline. In a later analysis, most CMV-associated TCR beta chains were found to appear HLA-restricted, with HLA associations seemingly driven largely by CMV exposure. Broadly in line with IMGT annotations, most TCR beta V segments showed up in productive rearrangements about 87% or about 30% of the time in an earlier analysis of several hundred of the donors. Sequencing depth was assumed to be roughly uniform across donors in the presence/absence analyses, though that assumption may not hold.

A remark on this clone: Its antigen specificity is not known. No per-base quality is available; no much larger clone lies one base away.

The cohort comprised some 680 healthy bone marrow donors. At the time of sampling, every cohort member was nominally healthy, though immune exposures that went unrecorded were likely present. The donor was CMV seropositive and was included in the group of around 300 seropositive cohort members. A peripheral blood sample was collected from each donor, and TCR beta sequencing was performed on peripheral blood mononuclear cells. Genomic DNA was extracted from the blood cell samples with the Qiagen DNeasy Blood Extraction Kit. Unmatched junction bases come to 18, with V trimmed by 11 bases and J by 5 bases. The CDR3, from cysteine to phenylalanine, totals 17 residues. The DNA shown is the 51-base CDR3, in frame from base 1. CDR1 ENHRY and CDR2 SYGVKD were looked up in the germline V gene. The method was the immunoSEQ multiplex PCR assay. For the multiplex PCR, a mixture combining 60 forward primers for TCR Vbeta segments and 13 reverse primers for TCR Jbeta segments was used. The CDR3 region of rearranged TCR beta genes was amplified from genomic DNA by a multiplex PCR assay. Amplified TCR beta libraries were sequenced as 87-base-pair reads on the Illumina HiSeq System. In the original analysis: A later analysis counted tens of millions of unique TCR beta chains across the 550 to 700 repertoires, and around 9.9 million of these chains were shared by at least two donors. To remove PCR and sequencing errors, raw reads were error-corrected and collapsed into unique sequences using a nearest-neighbor algorithm that merged closely related sequences. To assign V, D and J gene segments, CDR3 sequences were aligned to IMGT reference sequences. Each retained sequence needed at least a six-nucleotide match to both a V gene segment and a J gene segment. A rearrangement was called productive if the CDR3 had no stop codons and remained in frame with V and J, and every other rearrangement was called non-productive. CDR3 was defined according to IMGT convention as the region running from the second conserved V-encoded cysteine to the conserved J-encoded phenylalanine. The earlier analysis of 500 to 750 of the donors excluded any sequence lacking an unambiguous match to a single V gene segment. In an earlier analysis of 587 of the donors, V segments were called functional above 56.7% productive rearrangements and were called segregating when the between-donor standard deviation exceeded 5%. A statistical classification framework was developed to diagnose cytomegalovirus status using the catalog of TCR beta chain sequences. V and J gene assignment, in a later analysis, came from comparing TCR nucleotide sequences with IMGT/GENE-DB human TR gene sequences. Using the TCRdist pipeline, a later analysis assigned CDR3 sequences along with most-parsimonious VDJ recombination scenarios. In a later analysis, every TCR beta chain was defined by the combination of its CDR3 amino acid sequence and its V-gene family, and reads without a unique V-gene family were dropped. In a later analysis, a few hundred highly shared, low-generation-probability nucleotide sequences were removed to address suspected cross-contamination and a sequencing artifact. In a later analysis, a clonal expansion index was calculated for each public chain from normalized within-repertoire ranks of inferred template counts. In a later analysis, generation probabilities were computed using a VDJ recombination model fitted to out-of-frame rearrangements, and the results were checked against IGoR. Hypergeometric tests were used in a later analysis to score TCR-TCR, TCR-HLA and TCR-CMV co-occurrence, with a repertoire-size bias correction applied to the TCR pairs. A later analysis estimated false discovery rates by permuting HLA or CMV assignments 20 times. In a later analysis, co-occurring TCRs were grouped with DBSCAN, and TCRdist sequence similarity was added when clustering was performed within HLA-allele-positive subsets. Co-occurrence clustering excluded repertoires with fewer than 30,000 or more than 120,000 public chains, plus five with anomalous nucleotide sharing. TCRdb re-hosts the immuneACCESS table, in-frame sequences only. Its copies lack some clones; in the studies checked, an unresolved V gene accounts for under half of them, and the cause for the rest is not known. That table is the source of V, J and clone size, and D and trimming were worked out from the DNA. The sample contains more than 90,000 clones, around 74% of them found a single time. About 7% of the sample is in the top ten clones.

The V and J genes are TRBV10-3 and TRBJ2-5, and 12 bases in between align with TRBD2. The sample was PBMCs. The origin of this receptor is a middle-aged man in good health and CMV-seropositive. The bases are TGTGCCTCCGCCGGGGCTAGCGGGGGGGCCCGTTGGGAGACCCAGTACTTC. The resulting protein is CASAGASGGARWETQYF.